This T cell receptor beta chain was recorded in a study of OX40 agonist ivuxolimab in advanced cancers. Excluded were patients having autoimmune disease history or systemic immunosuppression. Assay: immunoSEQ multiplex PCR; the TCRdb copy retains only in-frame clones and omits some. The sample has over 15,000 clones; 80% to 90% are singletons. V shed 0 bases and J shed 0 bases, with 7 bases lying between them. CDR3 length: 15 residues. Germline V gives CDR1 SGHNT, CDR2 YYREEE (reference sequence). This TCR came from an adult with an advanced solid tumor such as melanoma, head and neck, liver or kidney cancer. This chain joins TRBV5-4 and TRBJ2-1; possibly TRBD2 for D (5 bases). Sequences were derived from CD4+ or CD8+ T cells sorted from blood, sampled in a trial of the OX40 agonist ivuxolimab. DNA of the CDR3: TGTGCCAGCAGCTTGGGAGGGAGCTCCTACAATGAGCAGTTCTTC. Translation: CASSLGGSSYNEQFF.